This TCR beta chain was identified in a study of cytomegalovirus exposure and HLA in healthy donors. Study in general: Assignment to the Caucasian-associated ancestry cluster applied to more than 75% of the approximately 400 genotyped donors.

The PCR made use of 60 Vbeta and 13 Jbeta primers. The table came from immunoSEQ multiplex PCR; TCRdb's copy has only in-frame clones and leaves some out. The sample holds more than 100,000 clones, approximately 71% seen once. This CDR3 is built from 13 residues. Per the germline V gene, CDR1 is SNHLY and CDR2 is FYNNEI. Trimming removed 5 bases at V and 10 bases at J, with 15 bases between. Specimen: PBMCs. This chain joins TRBV2 and TRBJ2-1; a possible D gene is TRBD2 (5 bases). This clonotype was sampled from a woman aged 55-69 years in good health and CMV-seronegative. The CDR3 here is CASSPPLGVEQFF. Here the CDR3 DNA reads TGTGCCAGCAGTCCCCCCCTGGGAGTCGAGCAGTTCTTC.